A few counts support the clone carrying this T cell receptor beta chain. Its cognate antigen is unknown. This sample is drawn from a study of blood T cells in healthy people across ages. Looking at the study overall: Every two T cells gave about one barcoded beta molecule via template switching.

Alongside a J-beta primer mix, a sample-barcoded 5' primer served in a second PCR lasting roughly 6 to 11 cycles. At least 2.5 million CDR3-containing paired-end reads were obtained per sample. TCRdb ran MiXCR on the 5' RACE reads and lists one entry per CDR3 protein. The data show 710,000 or so distinct CDR3 sequences, over 20% seen once. Study observations and caveats: Relative to aged donors, long-lived donors carried more naive CD4+ cells and displayed higher diversity. Roughly linearly, TCR beta diversity per million T cells fell as age increased.

CDR1 SGHVS and CDR2 FQNEAQ come from the germline V gene. After removal of 0 bases from V and 2 bases from J, the junction contained 5 bases not matched to a gene. The CDR3 consists of 17 residues. The clonotype originates from a man in his 70s in good health. The V and J genes are TRBV7-8 and TRBJ2-4; 9 bases agree with TRBD2. Sequenced input: blood. The CDR3 nucleotides read TGTGCCAGCAGCTTAGCGCGGGGGGGTATGCCCAAAAACATTCAGTACTTC. It encodes CASSLARGGMPKNIQYF.